These 2 T cell receptor beta chains were all obtained from the same sample, sequenced in a study of blood T cell repertoires in COVID-19 (TCRdb year 2020). Library preparation was by the immunoSEQ multiplex PCR assay. Here the immuneACCESS table is served through TCRdb, limited to in-frame sequences with V and J called. Missing clones are a known gap in these copies; in checked studies unresolved V genes cover under half, and the rest lacks a known reason. The sample data list around 440,000 clones, and 88% of these were observed just once. The ten most abundant clones make up over 9.5% of the sample. Sample: peripheral blood. The receptors shown here come from a woman between 50 and 59 years old with COVID-19, enrolled during active disease.

V usage is TRBV30 and J usage is TRBJ1-2; D is possibly TRBD1 (6 bases). The germline V gene has CDR1 GTSNPN and CDR2 SVGIG (reference sequence). This CDR3 comprises 13 residues. V was pared by 0 bases and J by 4 bases, with 9 bases between. The CDR3 loop is CAWSVLDSYGYTF. The CDR3 region has the DNA TGTGCCTGGAGTGTTCTGGACAGCTATGGCTACACCTTC. The full variable domain, in which reference TRBV30 and TRBJ1-2 provide the parts outside the CDR3, is SQTIHQWPATLVQPVGSPLSLECTVEGTSNPNLYWYRQAAGRGLQLLFYSVGIGQISSEVPQNLSASRPQDRQFILSSKKLLLSDSGFYLCAWSVLDSYGYTFGSGTRLTVV.

The chain employs TRBV6-1 and TRBJ1-2; possibly TRBD1 for D (5 bases). The CDR3 is 12 residues long. V was trimmed by 7 bases and J by 2 bases, leaving 8 bases between them. Germline CDR1 and CDR2: MNHNS and SASEGT. The CDR3 spells CASTKGNYGYTF. As DNA, the CDR3 is TGTGCCAGCACCAAGGGGAACTATGGCTACACCTTC.